What follows describes a single T cell receptor beta chain. Its matching antigen is unknown. Measured with immunoSEQ multiplex PCR; TCRdb has only the in-frame clones, and not every one. Among millions of clones listed, around 90% were seen once. Trimming took off 5 bases at V and 8 bases at J, with 19 bases between the two ends. CDR1 and CDR2 (germline): MNHEY, SVGAGI. This CDR3 spans 15 amino acids. All donors were healthy HIV-negative adults lacking recent acute infections or vaccinations. The CD4+ fraction was divided into a CD45RA+ naive subset and a CD45RA-negative memory subset. This entry belongs to a study of shared clonotypes between healthy human individuals. Looking at the study overall: The cohort had two women and a few men, ages 18 to 49. Whole-study results and caveats: Shared clonotypes: approximately 5% naive CD4, about 3.3% naive CD8, about 2.4% memory CD4, 0.4% to 0.45% memory CD8.

The specimen sequenced was naive CD4+ T cells sorted from blood. Subset defined: CD45RA+ positively selected. This sequence originates from a young man in good health. V usage is TRBV6-5 and J usage is TRBJ2-1; D is perhaps TRBD2 (7 bases). For the CDR3, the DNA is TGTGCCAGCAGTACTGGGGGGGCGGAGCCGCATGAGCAGTTCTTC. Translation: CASSTGGAEPHEQFF.